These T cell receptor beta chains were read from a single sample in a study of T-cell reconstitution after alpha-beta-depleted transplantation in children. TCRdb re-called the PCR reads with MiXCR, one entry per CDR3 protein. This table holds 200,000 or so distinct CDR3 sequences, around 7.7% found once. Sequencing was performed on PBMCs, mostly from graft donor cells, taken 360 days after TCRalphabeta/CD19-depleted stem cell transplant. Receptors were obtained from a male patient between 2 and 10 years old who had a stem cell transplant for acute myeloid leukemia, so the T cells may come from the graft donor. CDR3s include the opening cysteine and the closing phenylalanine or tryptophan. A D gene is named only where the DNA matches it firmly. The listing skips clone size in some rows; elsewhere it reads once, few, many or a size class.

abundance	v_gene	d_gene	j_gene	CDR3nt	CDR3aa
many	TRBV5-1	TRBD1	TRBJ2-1	TGCGCCAGCAGCTTGGTAGGACAGGGATACAATGAGCAGTTCTTC	CASSLVGQGYNEQFF
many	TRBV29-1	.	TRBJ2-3	TGCAGCGTTGAAGGGGAAACTACTAGCACAGATACGCAGTATTTT	CSVEGETTSTDTQYF
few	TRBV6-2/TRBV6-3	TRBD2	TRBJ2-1	TGTGCCAGCAGTTTAGCGGGGCGTATGTACAATGAGCAGTTCTTC	CASSLAGRMYNEQFF
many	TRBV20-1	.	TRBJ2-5	TGCAGTGCTAGAGAAGCAGGAGCAGGGGGGTGGACCCAGTACTTC	CSAREAGAGGWTQYF
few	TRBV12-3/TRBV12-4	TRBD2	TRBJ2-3	TGTGCCAGCAGTCCTAGACTAGCGGGGGACACAGATACGCAGTATTTT	CASSPRLAGDTDTQYF
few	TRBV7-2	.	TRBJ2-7	TGTGCCAGCAGCTTGGCGAGGTCCCCCCTTTCGGGCGAGCAGTACTTC	CASSLARSPLSGEQYF
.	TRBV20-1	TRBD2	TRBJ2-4	TGCAGTGCTAGAGATTCAGGGGCCCGGACTAGCGGGTCCAAAAACATTCAGTACTTC	CSARDSGARTSGSKNIQYF
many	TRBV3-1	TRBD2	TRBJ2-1	TGTGCCAGCAGTCTAGCGGCGGCTCCCTACGGGCTTAATGAGCAGTTCTTC	CASSLAAAPYGLNEQFF
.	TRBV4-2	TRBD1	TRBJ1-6	TGTGCCAGCAGCCAAGAATCCGGGGACAGGCGGCGGGGGACACCCCTCCACTTT	CASSQESGDRRRGTPLHF
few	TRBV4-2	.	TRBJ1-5	TGTGCCAGCAGCCAAGTACATGGAGTGTCCCAGCATTTT	CASSQVHGVSQHF
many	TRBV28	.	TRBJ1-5	TGTGCCAGCAGTTTCGTACCTCAGCCCCAGCATTTT	CASSFVPQPQHF
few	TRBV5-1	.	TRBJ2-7	TGCGCCAGCAGCTTGGCCGACTACGAGCAGTACTTC	CASSLADYEQYF
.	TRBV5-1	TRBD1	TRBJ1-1	TGCGCCAGCAGCCCGGTCCGGACAGGGGACGAAGCTTTCTTT	CASSPVRTGDEAFF
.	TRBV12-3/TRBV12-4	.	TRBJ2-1	TGTGCCAGCAGAGACCCTGGTGGCGCGGGTGAGCAGTTCTTC	CASRDPGGAGEQFF
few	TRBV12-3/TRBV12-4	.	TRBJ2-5	TGTGCCAGCAGTTTACTGCCAAACCAAGAGACCCAGTACTTC	CASSLLPNQETQYF
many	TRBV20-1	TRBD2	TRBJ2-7	TGCAGTGCTAGAGGACCAGGAACTAGCGGGAGGCTCCCCTACGAGCAGTACTTC	CSARGPGTSGRLPYEQYF
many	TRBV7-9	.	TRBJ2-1	TGTGCCAGCAGCTTAGGACACCCCTCCTACAATGAGCAGTTCTTC	CASSLGHPSYNEQFF
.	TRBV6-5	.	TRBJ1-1	TGTGCCAGCAGTTCCCTGAACAGGGCCACTGAAGCTTTCTTT	CASSSLNRATEAFF
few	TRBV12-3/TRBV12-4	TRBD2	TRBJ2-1	TGTGCCAGCACCCTGAGCGGGAGTAAATGGTACAATGAGCAGTTCTTC	CASTLSGSKWYNEQFF
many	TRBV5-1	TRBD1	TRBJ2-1	TGCGCCAGCAGCTTGGGGGACAGGGGGTTTAATGAGCAGTTCTTC	CASSLGDRGFNEQFF
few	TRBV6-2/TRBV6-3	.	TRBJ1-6	TGTGCCAGCAGTTACGATTCGACCCGACCCCTCCACTTT	CASSYDSTRPLHF
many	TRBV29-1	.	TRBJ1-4	TGCAGCGCCCTACTCCGGGCCCCCTGGGAAAATGAAAAACTGTTTTTT	CSALLRAPWENEKLFF
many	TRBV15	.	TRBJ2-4	TGTGCCACCAGCCCAGAACGGGCAGGAGCCAAAAACATTCAGTACTTC	CATSPERAGAKNIQYF
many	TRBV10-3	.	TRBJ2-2	TGTGCCATCCTGACAGGAAGGAACACCGGGGAGCTGTTTTTT	CAILTGRNTGELFF
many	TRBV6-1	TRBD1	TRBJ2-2	TGTGCCAGCAGTGAGACAGGGATCGCCGGGGAGCTGTTTTTT	CASSETGIAGELFF
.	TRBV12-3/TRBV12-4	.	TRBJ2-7	TGTGCCAGCAGTTTGGACAGAAAGAGCTCCTACGAGCAGTACTTC	CASSLDRKSSYEQYF
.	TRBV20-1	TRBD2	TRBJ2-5	TGCAGTGCTAGAGGCCCTATAGCGGGAGGCTTGATAGAGACCCAGTACTTC	CSARGPIAGGLIETQYF
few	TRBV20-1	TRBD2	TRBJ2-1	TGCAGTGCTAGAGTTATAACTAGCGGGGGGGAGAGCTCCTACAATGAGCAGTTCTTC	CSARVITSGGESSYNEQFF
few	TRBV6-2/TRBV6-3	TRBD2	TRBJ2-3	TGTGCCAGCAGTTACGATGGCGGGAGGGCGACAGATACGCAGTATTTT	CASSYDGGRATDTQYF
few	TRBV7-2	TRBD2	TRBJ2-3	TGTGCCAGCAGCTTGGCTAGCGGGAGGTCAGATACGCAGTATTTT	CASSLASGRSDTQYF
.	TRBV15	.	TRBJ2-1	TGTGCCACCAGCAGAGCGGGGGCGGGTAACAATGAGCAGTTCTTC	CATSRAGAGNNEQFF
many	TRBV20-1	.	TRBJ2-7	TGCAGTGCCCGGCAGGGGGGCCTCTACGAGCAGTACTTC	CSARQGGLYEQYF
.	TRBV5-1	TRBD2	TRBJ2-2	TGCGCCAGCAGCTTGGTACTAGCGGTGACCGGGGAGCTGTTTTTT	CASSLVLAVTGELFF